One sample yielded the 29 T cell receptor beta chains listed below, sequenced in a study of T-cell reconstitution after alpha-beta-depleted transplantation in children. Unique molecular identifiers were used to barcode this TCRbeta library. TCRdb redid the calling of the PCR reads with MiXCR, one entry per CDR3 protein. The sample lists approximately 400,000 distinct CDR3 sequences; roughly 15% were seen once. This specimen consisted of PBMCs, mostly from graft donor cells, obtained 360 days after TCRalphabeta/CD19-depleted stem cell transplant. These TCRs come from a boy under three years old who had a stem cell transplant for Wiskott-Aldrich syndrome, so the T cells may come from the graft donor.

The chain couples TRBV6-5 to TRBJ2-7; a possible D gene is TRBD2 (7 bases). Trimming took off 6 bases at V and 2 bases at J, with 14 bases between the two ends. Germline V gene lookup returns CDR1 MNHEY and CDR2 SVGAGI. This CDR3 region has 14 residues. CDR3 sequence reads: CASSRGGGTYEQYF. CDR3 bases: TGTGCCAGCAGCCGAGGGGGGGGCACCTACGAGCAGTACTTC.

A few counts support this clonotype. The chain has TRBV20-1 and TRBJ2-1, with 9 bases matching TRBD2. Germline CDR1 DFQATT, CDR2 SNEGSKA (reference sequence). V lost 7 bases, J lost 5 bases, and 6 bases stayed unmatched. CDR3 length: 13 residues. Here the CDR3 reads CSGSGSRDNEQFF. The CDR3 region has the DNA TGCAGTGGTAGCGGGAGCCGGGACAATGAGCAGTTCTTC.

There are a few counts of this clonotype. This rearrangement joins TRBV12-3 or TRBV12-4 to TRBJ2-1; D might be TRBD1 (5 bases). This CDR3 is built from 16 residues. Trimming stripped 2 bases from V and 1 base from J, with 12 bases between. CDR3 in amino acids: CASSLFVAGSYNEQFF. The CDR3 coding sequence is TGTGCCAGCAGTTTATTTGTGGCAGGGTCCTACAATGAGCAGTTCTTC.

This chain joins TRBV13 and TRBJ1-2; maybe TRBD1 (6 bases). CDR3 length equals 13 residues. Germline-derived CDR1 and CDR2 are PRHDT and FYEKMQ (reference sequence). Deletions cut 2 bases from V and 8 bases from J, with 12 bases between. CDR3 loop: CASSLQTGLGYTF. For the CDR3, the DNA is TGTGCCAGCAGCTTACAGACAGGACTCGGCTACACCTTC.

This clonotype was observed a handful of times. The chain joins TRBV5-1 to TRBJ2-3; TRBD1 matches at 7 bases. The CDR3 consists of 15 residues. Germline CDR1 and CDR2: SGHRS and YFSETQ. Trimming cost V 2 bases and J 0 bases; bases outside gene matches: 3. As DNA, the CDR3 is TGCGCCAGCAGCTTTCCGGGACAGAGCACAGATACGCAGTATTTT. Protein product: CASSFPGQSTDTQYF.

The genes are TRBV12-5 and TRBJ2-7, with 8 bases aligning to TRBD1. V shed 5 bases, J shed 5 bases, and the junction held 8 bases outside the gene matches. Germline lookup yields CDR1 LGHNT and CDR2 FRNRAP. The CDR3 loop spans 14 amino acids. The CDR3 sequence is CASGPGTGIHEQYF. CDR3 sequence (DNA): TGTGCTAGTGGTCCTGGGACAGGAATCCACGAGCAGTACTTC. The full variable domain, rest sourced from reference TRBV12-5 and TRBJ2-7, is DARVTQTPRHKVTEMGQEVTMRCQPILGHNTVFWYRQTMMQGLELLAYFRNRAPLDDSGMPKDRFSAEMPDATLATLKIQPSEPRDSAVYFCASGPGTGIHEQYFGPGTRLTVT.

Only a few counts were recorded for this clonotype. The DNA of the CDR3 is TGTGCCACCAGTCACAGCGGGCCAGGAAATGAGCAGTTCTTC. Translation: CATSHSGPGNEQFF. The chain employs TRBV24-1 and TRBJ2-1, with D tentatively TRBD2 (6 bases). This CDR3 comprises 14 residues. Deletions cut 6 bases from V and 7 bases from J, with 15 bases between. The V gene's germline CDR1 is KGHDR and CDR2 SFDVKD.

J is TRBJ2-3 and V is TRBV5-4, with D tentatively TRBD2 (5 bases). The ends were cut back, 4 bases at V and 3 bases at J, with 18 bases in the middle. The CDR3 has 16 residues. The germline gives CDR1 SGHNT, CDR2 YYREEE (reference sequence). The CDR3 DNA reads as TGTGCCAGCAGCCCTTCTGCTAGCAGTGGGACAGATACGCAGTATTTT. This codes for CASSPSASSGTDTQYF. The entire variable domain, with the rest obtained from reference TRBV5-4 and TRBJ2-3, is as follows: ETGVTQSPTHLIKTRGQQVTLRCSSQSGHNTVSWYQQALGQGPQFIFQYYREEENGRGNFPPRFSGLQFPNYSSELNVNALELDDSALYLCASSPSASSGTDTQYFGPGTRLTVL.

This clonotype occurred a few times. The chain couples TRBV12-3 or TRBV12-4 to TRBJ2-1, with a possible D match to TRBD2 (6 bases). The CDR3 sequence is 16 residues long. Trimming shortened V by 5 bases and J by 9 bases, and 23 bases separated the two germline ends. The CDR3 spells CASSPRSPRTGVEQFF. CDR3 sequence (DNA): TGTGCCAGCAGTCCCAGGAGCCCAAGGACGGGAGTTGAGCAGTTCTTC.

The rearrangement links TRBV7-9 to TRBJ2-2; the match to TRBD2 covers 8 bases. The CDR3 sequence is 14 residues long. J lost 6 bases, V lost 3 bases, and 3 bases had no gene match. The germline V gene encodes CDR1 SEHNR and CDR2 FQNEAQ (reference sequence). CDR3 residues: CASSLGLEAGELFF. The CDR3 coding sequence is TGTGCCAGCAGCTTGGGACTAGAAGCCGGGGAGCTGTTTTTT.

The chain has TRBV25-1 and TRBJ2-1, with D hard to call. This CDR3 has 14 residues. Looked up from germline, CDR1 is MGHDK and CDR2 is SYGVNS. Trimming removed 2 bases from V and 6 bases from J, with 11 bases in between. For the CDR3, the DNA is TGTGCCAGCAGTGAAAAGGGCAGCCGCAATGAGCAGTTCTTC. Amino acid sequence: CASSEKGSRNEQFF.

CDR3 in DNA: TGTGCCATCAGTGAGTCCAGGATCTTGGGTTCACCCCTCCACTTT. Protein product: CAISESRILGSPLHF. J is TRBJ1-6 and V is TRBV10-3; D gene ambiguous. CDR1 is ENHRY and CDR2 is SYGVKD in the germline V gene. This CDR3 comprises 15 residues. V was pared by 0 bases and J by 9 bases, with 12 bases between.

This clonotype was detected a few times. The CDR3 reads CASGLGGNTGELFF. CDR3 sequence (DNA): TGTGCTAGTGGTTTAGGTGGAAACACCGGGGAGCTGTTTTTT. V gene TRBV12-5 combines with J gene TRBJ2-2; D is unresolved. V lost 3 bases and J 2 bases, leaving 7 bases between the germline ends. The CDR3 sequence is 14 residues long. Germline V CDR1 and CDR2: LGHNT, FRNRAP.

Only a few counts were recorded for this clonotype. The chain is built from TRBV7-9 and TRBJ2-2; D perhaps matches TRBD2 (5 bases). Germline V gene lookup returns CDR1 SEHNR and CDR2 FQNEAQ (reference sequence). V lost 5 bases to trimming and J lost 3 bases, with 7 bases between them. The CDR3 contains 13 residues. CDR3 bases: TGTGCCAGCAGCACGGACTACACCGGGGAGCTGTTTTTT. As protein: CASSTDYTGELFF.

This clonotype was detected a few times. The J gene is TRBJ2-7, the V gene TRBV20-1; a weak D match, TRBD2 (5 bases). Germline lookup yields CDR1 DFQATT and CDR2 SNEGSKA (reference sequence). This CDR3 has 14 residues. Trimming removed 0 bases at V and 2 bases at J, with 11 bases between. CDR3 bases: TGCAGTGCTAGAGATTATCAGCGGACCTACGAGCAGTACTTC. Its translation is CSARDYQRTYEQYF.

This clonotype has more than one count but fewer than ten. The chain employs TRBV7-6 and TRBJ2-1; the match to TRBD2 covers 10 bases. The ends lost 3 bases at V and 0 bases at J; junction bases unmatched: 5. Per the germline V gene, CDR1 is SGHVS and CDR2 is FNYEAQ. The CDR3 is 17 residues long. The CDR3 is CASSLWLAGVSYNEQFF. The CDR3 bases are TGTGCCAGCAGCTTGTGGCTAGCGGGAGTCTCCTACAATGAGCAGTTCTTC. Variable domain in full (rest from reference TRBV7-6 and TRBJ2-1): GAGVSQSPRYKVTKRGQDVALRCDPISGHVSLYWYRQALGQGPEFLTYFNYEAQQDKSGLPNDRFSAERPEGSISTLTIQRTEQRDSAMYRCASSLWLAGVSYNEQFFGPGTRLTVL.

This clonotype was counted between two and nine times. The chain links TRBV5-5 to TRBJ2-7; D possibly matches TRBD1 or TRBD2 (5 bases each). Trimming stripped 4 bases from V and 0 bases from J, with 14 bases between. The CDR3 has 15 residues. Germline V gene lookup returns CDR1 SGHKS and CDR2 YYEKEE (reference sequence). CDR3 in DNA: TGTGCCAGCAGCCCATGGGTCGGGACCTCCTACGAGCAGTACTTC. Translation gives CASSPWVGTSYEQYF.

V usage is TRBV10-3 and J usage is TRBJ1-1, with 9 positions matching TRBD1. Per germline, CDR1 ENHRY and CDR2 SYGVKD. V gave up 0 bases and J gave up 1 base; unmatched junction bases: 6. CDR3 length: 17 residues. DNA of the CDR3: TGTGCCATCAGTGAGTCTCCTACAGGGGGCAGGAACACTGAAGCTTTCTTT. Translating gives CAISESPTGGRNTEAFF.

This clonotype was observed once. V usage is TRBV23-1 and J usage is TRBJ2-7; no reliable D call. TRBV23-1 is given ORF status, its function remaining uncertain. CDR3 length: 16 residues. The V end lost 2 bases, the J end lost 2 bases, and 16 bases lay between the germline ends. CDR3 DNA sequence: TGCGCCAGCAGTCAACGCCTCTTGGGCCTAACCTACGAGCAGTACTTC. Translating it yields CASSQRLLGLTYEQYF.

This clonotype was counted between two and nine times. The V call is TRBV9, the J call TRBJ2-5; D might be TRBD2 (5 bases). CDR3 length equals 13 residues. Trimming took off 0 bases at V and 3 bases at J, with 6 bases between the two ends. CDR1 is SGDLS and CDR2 is YYNGEE in the germline V gene. CDR3 residues: CASSVGEKETQYF. CDR3 in DNA: TGTGCCAGCAGCGTAGGGGAGAAAGAGACCCAGTACTTC.

Only a few counts were recorded for this clonotype. The chain recombines TRBV2 with TRBJ2-5; tentative D call: TRBD1 (6 bases). Trimming left V 6 bases short and J 2 bases short, with 10 bases between. Germline V CDR1 and CDR2: SNHLY, FYNNEI. The CDR3 is 13 residues long. This CDR3 reads CASSLGTQETQYF. CDR3 coding DNA: TGTGCCAGCAGCCTCGGGACACAAGAGACCCAGTACTTC. Full variable domain (missing parts from reference TRBV2 and TRBJ2-5): EPEVTQTPSHQVTQMGQEVILRCVPISNHLYFYWYRQILGQKVEFLVSFYNNEISEKSEIFDDQFSVERPDGSNFTLKIRSTKLEDSAMYFCASSLGTQETQYFGPGTRLLVL.

This clonotype has a count of ten or more. The chain uses TRBV6-2 or TRBV6-3 and TRBJ2-1; D unclear. Germline lookup yields CDR1 MNHEY and CDR2 SVGEGT. The V end was cut by 6 bases, the J end by 5 bases, with 8 bases between. This CDR3 has 12 residues. The CDR3 region is CASSRTDNEQFF. In DNA form, the CDR3 reads TGTGCCAGCAGCCGCACGGACAATGAGCAGTTCTTC.

DNA of the CDR3: TGTGCCACCTCCCCGAGCCAAGGGGTCACCGGGGAGCTGTTTTTT. It translates to CATSPSQGVTGELFF. The chain uses TRBV3-1 and TRBJ2-2, with D possibly matching TRBD1 (5 bases). Between the trimmed V and J ends, which lost 10 bases and 4 bases, there was a span of 19 bases. CDR3 length: 15 residues. Looked up from germline, CDR1 is LGHDT and CDR2 is YNNKEL (reference sequence).

The chain is built from TRBV29-1 and TRBJ2-3; 7 nucleotides agree with TRBD2. Germline V gene sequence: CDR1 SQVTM, CDR2 ANQGSEA. V lost 6 bases, J lost 0 bases, and 6 bases stayed unmatched. The CDR3 is 14 residues long. This CDR3 reads CSVDGEGSTDTQYF. The CDR3, as DNA: TGCAGCGTCGATGGGGAGGGGAGCACAGATACGCAGTATTTT.

This clonotype was counted between two and nine times. The CDR3 DNA reads as TGCAGCGTTGGCCTAGCGGAGGGCACCACAGATACGCAGTATTTT. It codes for CSVGLAEGTTDTQYF. V and J are TRBV29-1 and TRBJ2-3, with 7 nucleotides matching TRBD2. Per the germline V gene, CDR1 is SQVTM and CDR2 is ANQGSEA. J gave up 2 bases and V 4 bases, and 9 bases lay outside the gene matches. The CDR3 sequence is 15 residues long.

This chain links TRBV14 with TRBJ1-6; 8 bases are shared with TRBD1. The CDR3 is 16 amino acids. Germline CDR1 reads SGHDN; CDR2 reads FVKESK. With 5 bases clipped from V and 4 bases from J, the junction kept 7 bases outside the gene matches. The CDR3 coding sequence is TGTGCCAGCAGCTTACGACAGGGGACATATAATTCACCCCTCCACTTT. Encoded protein: CASSLRQGTYNSPLHF.

This clonotype was seen a handful of times. The chain joins TRBV12-3 or TRBV12-4 to TRBJ1-5; tentatively, D is TRBD1 (6 bases). This CDR3 comprises 17 residues. Trimming cost V 0 bases and J 3 bases, with 15 bases left between them. The CDR3 region is CASSLARGGHFNQPQHF. The CDR3 bases are TGTGCCAGCAGTTTAGCGCGCGGGGGACACTTCAATCAGCCCCAGCATTTT.

This clonotype was counted only a few times. The rearrangement uses TRBV10-3 and TRBJ2-1; D ambiguous. The CDR3 has 11 amino acids. V was trimmed by 4 bases and J by 7 bases, leaving 5 bases between them. CDR1 is ENHRY and CDR2 is SYGVKD in the germline V gene. CDR3 in DNA: TGTGCCATCAGTGGAAGAAATGAGCAGTTCTTC. The encoded protein is CAISGRNEQFF.

This clonotype has only a few counts. This sequence joins TRBV12-3 or TRBV12-4 and TRBJ2-7, with D uncertain. V was clipped by 7 bases and J by 2 bases, with 15 bases between them. This CDR3 contains 14 residues. CDR3 in DNA: TGTGCCAGCATCCAAACGAACCACACCTACGAGCAGTACTTC. It yields the protein CASIQTNHTYEQYF.